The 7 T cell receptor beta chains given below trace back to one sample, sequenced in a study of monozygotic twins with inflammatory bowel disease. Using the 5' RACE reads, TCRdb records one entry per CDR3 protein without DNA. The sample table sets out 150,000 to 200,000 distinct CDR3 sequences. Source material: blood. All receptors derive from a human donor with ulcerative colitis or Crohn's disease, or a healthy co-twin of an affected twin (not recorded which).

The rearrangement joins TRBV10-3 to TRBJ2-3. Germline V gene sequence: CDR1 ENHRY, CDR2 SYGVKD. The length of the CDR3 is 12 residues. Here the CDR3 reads CAISEALDTQYF.

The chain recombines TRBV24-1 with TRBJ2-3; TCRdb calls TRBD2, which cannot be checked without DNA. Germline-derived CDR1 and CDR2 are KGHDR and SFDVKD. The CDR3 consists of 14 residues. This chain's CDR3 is CATSRREMADTQYF.

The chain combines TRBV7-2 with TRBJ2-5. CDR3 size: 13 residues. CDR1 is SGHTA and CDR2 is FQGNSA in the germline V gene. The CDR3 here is CASSLMGYETQYF.

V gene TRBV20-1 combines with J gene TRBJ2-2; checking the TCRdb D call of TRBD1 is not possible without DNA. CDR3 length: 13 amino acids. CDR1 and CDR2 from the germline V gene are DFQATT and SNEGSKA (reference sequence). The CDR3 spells CSARGGAVGELFF.

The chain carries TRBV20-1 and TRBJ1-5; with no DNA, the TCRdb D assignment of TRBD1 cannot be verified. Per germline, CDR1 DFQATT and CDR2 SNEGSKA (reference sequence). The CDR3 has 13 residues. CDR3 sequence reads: CSARDPGYQPQHF.

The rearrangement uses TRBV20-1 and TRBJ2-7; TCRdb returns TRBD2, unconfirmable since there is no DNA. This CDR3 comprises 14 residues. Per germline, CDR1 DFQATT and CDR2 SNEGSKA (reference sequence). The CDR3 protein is CSATAGTSHYEQYF.

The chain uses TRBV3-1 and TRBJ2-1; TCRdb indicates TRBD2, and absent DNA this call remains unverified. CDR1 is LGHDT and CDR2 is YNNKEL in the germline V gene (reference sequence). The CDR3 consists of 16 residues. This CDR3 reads CASSRFPGLAGGEQFF.